This record looks at one TCR beta chain sequence and its context. The germline gives CDR1 LGHNA, CDR2 YSLEER. The CDR3 extends over 16 amino acids. The V segment lost 1 base and the J segment 4 bases; nucleotides outside the gene matches: 8. This entry is derived from a study of Ad26.COV2.S vaccination and SARS-CoV-2 variants. Regarding treatment: roughly 18 received Ad26.COV2.S at low or high dose, single or two shots; roughly 5 received placebo; per-sample allocation not given. Sampling occurred on day 63 after the first vaccine or placebo injection. The assay was immunoSEQ multiplex PCR, and TCRdb's table has in-frame clones only and misses some. The sample contains fewer than 800,000 clones, more than 70% of which appear only once.

V is TRBV4-3 and J is TRBJ2-7, with 9 bases that match TRBD1. This sequence originates from a person between 18 and 65 years old who received the Ad26.COV2.S COVID-19 vaccine or a placebo. Specimen: peripheral blood, collected in a trial of Ad26.COV2.S vaccine versus placebo. As DNA, the CDR3 is TGCGCCAGCAGCCAAGCTCAAGTTGGGACAGGGTACGAGCAGTACTTC. Encoded protein: CASSQAQVGTGYEQYF.